The rows below give T cell receptor beta chains drawn from one sample of a study of tumor-infiltrating lymphocytes in primary liver carcinoma. TCRdb re-derived calls from the multiplex PCR reads in MiXCR, one entry per CDR3 protein. The data contain around 330,000 distinct CDR3 sequences, roughly three fifths of them singletons. Sequencing used peripheral blood. These receptors came from a woman aged 25 to 39 with primary liver carcinoma and hepatitis B virus infection. The CDR3 runs from the conserved cysteine through the conserved F or W. D genes are given only for firm matches. A clone size is listed for some rows: how often the clone was seen (once, few, many), or a class if it is expanded.

cdr3_length d_call j_call clone_size v_call cdr3_nt cdr3_aa
14 - TRBJ2-3 few TRBV7-9 TGTGCCAGCAGCTTAGACAAAGCCACAGATACGCAGTATTTT CASSLDKATDTQYF
17 - TRBJ2-1 - TRBV6-1 TGTGCCAGCAGTGAAACGGGAAACCGAAGAAAGGTGAATGAGCAGTTCTTC CASSETGNRRKVNEQFF
16 - TRBJ1-6 - TRBV6-5 TGTGCCAGCAGACCCGCCATGGGCAGGGCATCTTCACTCCTCCACTTT CASRPAMGRASSLLHF
14 - TRBJ2-7 - TRBV29-1 TGCAGCGTTGAAGCGCGAGGACTCCCTTACGAGCAGTACTTC CSVEARGLPYEQYF
14 - TRBJ2-5 - TRBV7-9 TGTGCCAGCAGCTTGGGGGCTGGTCAAGAGACCCAGTACTTC CASSLGAGQETQYF
14 TRBD1 TRBJ1-1 many TRBV29-1 TGCAGCGTTCCTCTCGAAAACAGGGGGGGAGAAGCTTTCTTT CSVPLENRGGEAFF
14 - TRBJ2-1 few TRBV6-5 TGTGCCAGCAGTTACCATACAGGGCTTGCGGAGCAGTTCTTC CASSYHTGLAEQFF
13 - TRBJ2-1 many TRBV11-2 TGTGCCAGCAGCTTAATTCGGGTGTACGAGCAGTTCTTC CASSLIRVYEQFF
13 - TRBJ2-1 - TRBV19 TGTGCCAGTAGGTTGGGGGAGAGGGGTGAGCAGTTCTTC CASRLGERGEQFF
17 - TRBJ2-1 - TRBV7-3 TGTGCCAGCAGCCCTACTCCTAGCGCTATAAGGTACAATGAGCAGTTCTTC CASSPTPSAIRYNEQFF
15 TRBD2 TRBJ2-7 - TRBV5-8 TGTGCCAGCAGCTTACAACCCGGGACTAAATACGAGCAGTACTTC CASSLQPGTKYEQYF
14 - TRBJ1-3 - TRBV5-4 TGTGCCAGCACAAGAACAGGCTCTGGAAACACCATATATTTT CASTRTGSGNTIYF
15 TRBD1 TRBJ1-5 few TRBV28 TGTGCCAGCAGTTCTGGACAGGGAATGGTGAAGCCCCAGCATTTT CASSSGQGMVKPQHF
16 - TRBJ2-1 many TRBV6-5 TGTGCCAGCAGTTTGGGGGCCGGGACTCAGGACAATGAGCAGTTCTTC CASSLGAGTQDNEQFF
16 - TRBJ2-2 once TRBV5-6 TGTGCCAGCAGCCATGGCCAGCGCGCGAACACCGGGGAGCTGCTTTTT CASSHGQRANTGELLF
16 TRBD2 TRBJ2-7 - TRBV6-2/TRBV6-3 TGTGTCAGCAATAAGGCCCTTTTTAGCGGGAGACACGAGCAGTACTTC CVSNKALFSGRHEQYF
15 - TRBJ2-6 many TRBV6-6 TGTGCCAGCACTAGACAGTTGAGCGGGGCCAACGTCCTGACTTTC CASTRQLSGANVLTF
16 - TRBJ1-2 once TRBV6-6 TGCGTCACCGAAGAAATTTACGGCTCACCTAACTATGGCTACACCTTC CVTEEIYGSPNYGYTF
14 - TRBJ2-5 - TRBV7-8 TGTGCCAGCAGCTCCCATTTCGGCGGAGAGACCCAGTACTTC CASSSHFGGETQYF